This is a list of T cell receptor beta chains from one sample in a study of CD8 T cells in ankylosing spondylitis. TCRdb fed the 5' RACE reads into MiXCR, producing one record per CDR3 protein. The top ten hold over 13% of the sample, which has under 200,000 distinct CDR3 sequences, 9.5% to 10% seen once. Sequencing was performed on blood, either unsorted or a sorted T cell fraction (not recorded which). The receptor set was obtained from a female donor with ankylosing spondylitis or in good health (not recorded which). Each CDR3 is given with its conserved first and last residue. The order of the fields is clone size, D gene, V gene, J gene, CDR3 protein, CDR3 DNA. D genes are given only for firm matches. Expanded clones get a size class; other rows say once, few or many, or leave the size out.

NA	NA	TRBV6-1	TRBJ2-7	CASSTNPDPSYEQYF	TGTGCCAGCAGTACAAACCCGGATCCCTCCTACGAGCAGTACTTC
many	NA	TRBV7-2	TRBJ2-1	CASSDTGNLFF	TGTGCCAGCAGCGACACGGGCAACCTCTTCTTC
NA	NA	TRBV11-1	TRBJ2-1	CASSLRVLAPSSYNEQFF	TGTGCCAGCAGCTTAAGGGTACTAGCCCCGAGCTCCTACAATGAGCAGTTCTTC
few	NA	TRBV9	TRBJ1-2	CASSVGVNYGYTF	TGTGCCAGCAGCGTCGGGGTAAACTATGGCTACACCTTC
few	TRBD2	TRBV9	TRBJ2-1	CASSSDLTSGSSNEQFF	TGTGCCAGCAGCTCAGACTTAACTAGCGGGAGTAGTAATGAGCAGTTCTTC
few	NA	TRBV10-3	TRBJ2-5	CAISESNQETQYF	TGTGCCATCAGTGAGTCGAACCAAGAGACCCAGTACTTC
NA	NA	TRBV11-2	TRBJ2-7	CASSYPQVSYEQYF	TGTGCCAGCAGCTACCCCCAAGTTTCCTACGAGCAGTACTTC
NA	TRBD2	TRBV27	TRBJ2-7	CASRLAGGGIYEQYF	TGTGCCAGCAGGTTGGCGGGGGGCGGCATCTACGAGCAGTACTTC
many	TRBD2	TRBV12-3/TRBV12-4	TRBJ2-1	CAGGISYNEQFF	TGTGCGGGGGGGATAAGCTACAATGAGCAGTTCTTC
many	NA	TRBV12-3/TRBV12-4	TRBJ2-1	CASSLYGGAYNEQFF	TGTGCCAGCAGTTTATACGGGGGAGCTTACAATGAGCAGTTCTTC
NA	NA	TRBV27	TRBJ2-1	CASRPAGHEQFF	TGTGCCAGCAGGCCGGCCGGCCATGAGCAGTTCTTC
many	NA	TRBV7-2	TRBJ2-1	CASSSRGTSVYNEEQFF	TGTGCCAGCAGCTCTCGGGGGACGTCTGTCTACAATGAGGAGCAGTTCTTC
NA	NA	TRBV2	TRBJ1-1	CASSALSSGRTEAFF	TGTGCCAGCAGTGCGTTGTCTTCGGGGAGGACTGAAGCTTTCTTT
NA	NA	TRBV7-9	TRBJ2-7	CASSRTDQFPSYEQYF	TGTGCCAGCAGCCGGACAGACCAATTCCCGTCCTACGAGCAGTACTTC
NA	NA	TRBV5-5	TRBJ2-4	CASSSNNIQYF	TGTGCCAGCAGCTCAAATAACATTCAGTACTTC
NA	NA	TRBV9	TRBJ2-2	CASSPRGRGANTGELFF	TGTGCCAGCAGCCCTCGGGGACGAGGGGCGAACACCGGGGAGCTGTTTTTT
many	NA	TRBV20-1	TRBJ1-5	CSADTGNSNQPQHF	TGCAGTGCTGACACAGGCAATAGCAATCAGCCCCAGCATTTT
few	NA	TRBV19	TRBJ1-2	CASTEQGLYGYTF	TGTGCCAGTACTGAGCAGGGCCTCTATGGCTACACCTTC
many	TRBD2	TRBV27	TRBJ2-2	CASSTSGNTGELFF	TGTGCCAGCTCAACTAGCGGGAACACCGGGGAGCTGTTTTTT
few	TRBD1	TRBV4-2	TRBJ2-1	CASSHPGTDYNEQFF	TGTGCCAGCAGCCATCCCGGGACAGACTACAATGAGCAGTTCTTC
NA	NA	TRBV27	TRBJ2-2	CASSFGQTGELFF	TGTGCCAGCAGTTTCGGACAGACCGGGGAGCTGTTTTTT
few	NA	TRBV4-2	TRBJ2-1	CASSQAKSGGEQFF	TGTGCCAGCAGCCAAGCCAAGAGCGGAGGGGAGCAGTTCTTC
few	NA	TRBV27	TRBJ2-2	CASTSRLSVGRFYTGELFF	TGTGCCAGCACTTCCCGTCTCAGCGTGGGGAGGTTCTACACCGGGGAGCTGTTTTTT
NA	NA	TRBV6-1	TRBJ1-1	CASSSEDTGNTEAFF	TGTGCCAGCAGTAGCGAAGATACAGGGAACACTGAAGCTTTCTTT
NA	TRBD1	TRBV4-3	TRBJ2-7	CASSQVGQGYLEQYF	TGCGCCAGCAGCCAAGTAGGACAGGGTTATCTCGAGCAGTACTTC
many	TRBD2	TRBV2	TRBJ2-1	CASSEAHWTSGYYNEQFF	TGTGCCAGCAGTGAAGCGCATTGGACTAGCGGGTACTACAATGAGCAGTTCTTC
NA	NA	TRBV5-1	TRBJ1-1	CASSLEEGSNTEAFF	TGCGCCAGCAGCTTGGAAGAGGGTTCGAACACTGAAGCTTTCTTT
NA	NA	TRBV19	TRBJ2-5	CASSIDGSYQETQYF	TGTGCCAGTAGTATAGACGGGAGTTACCAAGAGACCCAGTACTTC
many	TRBD1	TRBV4-1	TRBJ2-7	CASSQPGGTFDEQYF	TGCGCCAGCAGCCAACCAGGGGGCACTTTTGACGAGCAGTACTTC
many	NA	TRBV7-9	TRBJ2-3	CASSLGENTQYF	TGTGCCAGCAGCTTAGGCGAGAATACGCAGTATTTT
many	NA	TRBV24-1	TRBJ2-1	CATSAGKNEQFF	TGTGCCACCAGTGCTGGGAAAAATGAGCAGTTCTTC
few	NA	TRBV15	TRBJ2-1	CATSSPTFNEQFF	TGTGCCACCAGCAGCCCGACCTTTAATGAGCAGTTCTTC
NA	TRBD2	TRBV20-1	TRBJ2-1	CSARLPSGYNEQFF	TGCAGTGCTAGATTGCCTAGCGGGTACAATGAGCAGTTCTTC
many	NA	TRBV12-3/TRBV12-4	TRBJ2-3	CASSFLGTDTQYF	TGTGCCAGCAGTTTTTTGGGGACAGATACGCAGTATTTT
few	NA	TRBV5-4	TRBJ2-7	CASSLLEGRSYEQYF	TGTGCCAGCAGCTTGTTAGAGGGGAGGTCCTACGAGCAGTACTTC
NA	NA	TRBV5-1	TRBJ2-7	CASSGTVESRSYEQYF	TGCGCCAGCAGCGGGACCGTAGAGAGCCGTTCCTACGAGCAGTACTTC
few	TRBD2	TRBV11-2	TRBJ2-1	CASSLVGALAGVSIGNEQFF	TGTGCCAGCAGCTTAGTGGGGGCCTTAGCGGGAGTGAGTATAGGGAATGAGCAGTTCTTC
many	NA	TRBV7-8	TRBJ2-5	CASSLPYQETQYF	TGTGCCAGCAGCTTACCGTACCAAGAGACCCAGTACTTC
few	TRBD2	TRBV5-1	TRBJ2-1	CASSYDAAGVSYNEQFF	TGCGCCAGCAGCTACGATGCGGCGGGAGTCTCCTACAATGAGCAGTTCTTC
NA	TRBD2	TRBV4-3	TRBJ2-7	CASSQERGREKQYF	TGCGCCAGCAGCCAGGAGCGCGGGAGAGAAAAGCAGTACTTC
NA	TRBD1	TRBV27	TRBJ1-1	CASSRRQGHSEAFF	TGTGCCAGCAGCCGCCGACAGGGGCATTCTGAAGCTTTCTTT
NA	NA	TRBV6-5	TRBJ2-5	CASSYPGVWETQYF	TGTGCCAGCAGTTATCCAGGGGTTTGGGAGACCCAGTACTTC
few	NA	TRBV6-5	TRBJ2-7	CASILLDPLGDEQYF	TGTGCCAGCATCCTACTCGACCCGCTGGGGGACGAGCAGTACTTC
NA	TRBD2	TRBV19	TRBJ2-3	CASSTPDSGSRTDTQYF	TGTGCCAGTAGTACCCCGGATAGCGGGAGTAGGACAGATACGCAGTATTTT
NA	TRBD1	TRBV4-1	TRBJ1-5	CASSQNPGQENQPQHF	TGCGCCAGCAGCCAAAATCCCGGACAGGAAAATCAGCCCCAGCATTTT
many	NA	TRBV11-2	TRBJ1-5	CASSPGWRQPQHF	TGTGCCAGCAGCCCAGGTTGGAGGCAGCCCCAGCATTTT
many	TRBD1	TRBV19	TRBJ1-1	CASSPGTGNTEAFF	TGTGCCAGCAGTCCCGGGACAGGGAACACTGAAGCTTTCTTT
few	NA	TRBV27	TRBJ2-1	CASSSQLARGRVNEQFF	TGTGCCAGCAGTTCCCAGTTAGCGAGGGGGAGGGTCAATGAGCAGTTCTTC
NA	NA	TRBV6-2/TRBV6-3	TRBJ1-1	CASSYSKEAFF	TGTGCCAGCAGTTACTCGAAGGAAGCTTTCTTT
few	TRBD2	TRBV5-6	TRBJ2-4	CASSLWVSGIDKNIQYF	TGTGCCAGCAGCTTGTGGGTTAGCGGGATTGACAAAAACATTCAGTACTTC
NA	NA	TRBV6-5	TRBJ2-1	CASSYGSSYNEQFF	TGTGCCAGCAGTTACGGTAGCTCCTACAATGAGCAGTTCTTC
many	NA	TRBV5-1	TRBJ2-1	CASSLRQHNEQFF	TGCGCCAGCAGCTTGCGTCAACACAATGAGCAGTTCTTC
NA	NA	TRBV6-2/TRBV6-3	TRBJ2-1	CASSLVGSYNEQFF	TGTGCCAGCAGTTTGGTGGGCTCCTACAATGAGCAGTTCTTC